This TCR beta chain was profiled in a study of response to subunit inactivated influenza vaccine. Findings of the study overall: After each seasonal influenza vaccination, few new T cells are recruited, the authors suggested.

This clonotype was observed a handful of times. As yet, its antigen is unknown. With 5 bases clipped from V and 2 bases from J, the junction kept 4 bases outside the gene matches. Germline V lookup: CDR1 DFQATT, CDR2 SNEGSKA (reference sequence). The CDR3 runs 14 residues. In TCRdb, the RT-PCR reads were re-called with MiXCR into one record per CDR3 protein. The table lists roughly 570,000 distinct CDR3 sequences, 10% to 15% of them singletons. The material was PBMCs from blood, obtained 35 to 45 days after vaccination. The clonotype comes from a man in his fifties or sixties who received an inactivated influenza vaccine. The chain employs TRBV20-1 and TRBJ2-5; 11 bases match TRBD2. The CDR3, as DNA: TGCAGTGCTCAGGGACTAGCGGAACAAGAGACCCAGTACTTC. Translation gives CSAQGLAEQETQYF.